Shown below are 20 T cell receptor beta chains from a single sample sequenced in a study of cytomegalovirus exposure and HLA in healthy donors. Primers for the PCR totalled 60 Vbeta and 13 Jbeta. This table comes from immunoSEQ multiplex PCR, and its TCRdb copy is limited to in-frame clones, with some not included. The sample has more than 85,000 clones, under 80% seen once; the top ten hold roughly 6%. Specimen: PBMCs. The receptors were gathered from a woman in her 30s in good health and CMV-seronegative.

This clone was seen only once. The chain joins TRBV7-8 to TRBJ2-1; D not certain. V lost 5 bases to trimming and J lost 12 bases, with 14 bases between them. The CDR3 loop spans 12 amino acids. Germline V gene lookup returns CDR1 SGHVS and CDR2 FQNEAQ. CDR3 region: CASSQSKESQFF. The CDR3 DNA reads TGTGCCAGCAGCCAGTCGAAGGAGTCGCAGTTCTTC.

This clone showed up just a few times. The gene calls are TRBV5-6 and TRBJ1-2; no clear D gene. Germline loops: CDR1 SGHDT, CDR2 YYEEEE. The germline V and J ends were trimmed by 2 bases and 8 bases, with 16 bases remaining between them. The CDR3 sequence is 14 residues long. The CDR3 loop reads CASSFFPGVIGYTF. CDR3 in DNA: TGTGCCAGCAGCTTTTTCCCGGGAGTGATAGGCTACACCTTC.

This chain joins TRBV7-9 and TRBJ2-3; TRBD1 agrees at 7 bases. The CDR3 consists of 15 residues. Germline loops: CDR1 SEHNR, CDR2 FQNEAQ (reference sequence). Germline trimming cut 1 base from V and 3 bases from J; bases unmatched to any gene: 4. This CDR3 is CASSLGRGKTDTQYF. In DNA form, the CDR3 reads TGTGCCAGCAGCTTAGGCAGGGGGAAAACAGATACGCAGTATTTT.

This clone was detected once. An end of the junction differs from the germline gene, which may be a read error. Other DNA sequences in the sample encode the same CDR3. The rearrangement links TRBV14 to TRBJ2-2, with unresolved D. The length of the CDR3 is 12 residues. Germline CDR1 is SGHDN and CDR2 is FVKESK. CDR3 coding DNA: TGTGCCAGTAGCCTTTCGAGGGGGGAGCTGTTTTTT. It translates to CASSLSRGELFF.

The CDR3 region has the DNA TGTGCCAGCAGCTTAGCCGGGACTAGCACAGATACGCAGTATTTT. Protein sequence: CASSLAGTSTDTQYF. The chain uses TRBV13 and TRBJ2-3, with TRBD2 as a possible D gene (6 bases). V shed 1 base and J shed 0 bases, with 8 bases lying between them. The CDR3 is 15 residues long. The germline V gene encodes CDR1 PRHDT and CDR2 FYEKMQ (reference sequence).

This clone was observed a few times. The rearrangement uses TRBV10-1 and TRBJ1-1, with a possible D match to TRBD1 (5 bases). The germline gives CDR1 WNHNN, CDR2 SYGVQD (reference sequence). The CDR3 covers 16 residues. Trimming left V 5 bases short and J 8 bases short, with 24 bases between. CDR3 nucleotide sequence: TGCGCCAGCAGTCCCGGGGGGGGGAGAACCTTTCAGGAAGCTTTCTTT. It codes for CASSPGGGRTFQEAFF.

The chain recombines TRBV19 with TRBJ1-6, with D maybe TRBD1 (6 bases). The V end lost 6 bases, the J end lost 7 bases, and 13 bases lay between the germline ends. Germline loops: CDR1 LNHDA, CDR2 SQIVND (reference sequence). CDR3 length equals 14 residues. The CDR3 spells CASRWTATNSPLHF. Written as DNA, the CDR3 is TGTGCCAGTAGGTGGACAGCAACAAATTCACCCCTCCACTTT. Looking up the rest from reference TRBV19 and TRBJ1-6 gives the full variable domain: DGGITQSPKYLFRKEGQNVTLSCEQNLNHDAMYWYRQDPGQGLRLIYYSQIVNDFQKGDIAEGYSVSREKKESFPLTVTSAQKNPTAFYLCASRWTATNSPLHFGNGTRLTVT.

The chain joins TRBV5-6 to TRBJ1-1; unclear D gene. There are 12 residues in the CDR3. Germline CDR1 and CDR2: SGHDT and YYEEEE. V gave up 1 base and J gave up 8 bases, with 9 bases separating them. Here the CDR3 reads CASSLPSGEAFF. The CDR3 DNA is TGTGCCAGCAGCTTGCCGTCGGGAGAAGCTTTCTTT.

This chain links TRBV11-3 with TRBJ2-5; 8 bases are a match to TRBD1. The CDR3 runs to 14 residues. The J segment lost 5 bases and the V segment lost 5 bases, leaving 7 bases of the junction unmatched. Germline-derived CDR1 and CDR2 are SGHNT and YENEEA. In DNA, the CDR3 is TGTGCCAGCAGCCCGGACAGGGTTTCGGAGACCCAGTACTTC. Residues: CASSPDRVSETQYF.

V gene TRBV11-3 combines with J gene TRBJ2-5; 9 bases line up with TRBD1. V lost 5 bases, J lost 5 bases, and 6 bases stayed unmatched. Germline-derived CDR1 and CDR2 are SGHNT and YENEEA. The CDR3 has 14 amino acids. The CDR3 spells CASSPRTGVETQYF. DNA for the CDR3: TGTGCCAGCAGCCCTAGGACAGGGGTTGAGACCCAGTACTTC.

J is TRBJ1-1 and V is TRBV5-1; tentative D call: TRBD1 (5 bases). With 4 bases removed from V and 4 bases from J, the gap between germline ends came to 17 bases. Germline-derived CDR1 and CDR2 are SGHRS and YFSETQ. This CDR3 is built from 15 residues. The CDR3 coding sequence is TGCGCCAGCAGCGACCGCCCGGGAGGGGCCACTGAAGCTTTCTTT. Translation: CASSDRPGGATEAFF.

The chain recombines TRBV6-5 with TRBJ2-1; 13 bases match TRBD2. The CDR3 is made up of 15 amino acids. The V gene end was trimmed by 5 bases and the J gene end by 8 bases; junction bases not matched to a gene: 6. Germline values: CDR1 MNHEY, CDR2 SVGAGI. In nucleotides, the CDR3 is TGTGCCAGCAGTCACGGGACTAGCGGGACGGATGAGCAGTTCTTC. It is translated as CASSHGTSGTDEQFF.

This clone was counted between two and nine times. The chain links TRBV18 to TRBJ1-5; D not resolved. Trimming took off 3 bases at V and 9 bases at J, with 18 bases between the two ends. This CDR3 contains 15 residues. The germline gives CDR1 KGHSH, CDR2 LQKENI. Here the CDR3 DNA reads TGTGCCAGCTCACCCCGGGAGGGCCGGATTGGGCCCCAGCATTTT. Translating it yields CASSPREGRIGPQHF.

This CDR3 reads CASSETGWETAKNIQYF. The CDR3 nucleotides read TGTGCCAGCAGTGAGACTGGGTGGGAGACTGCCAAAAACATTCAGTACTTC. This sequence joins TRBV2 and TRBJ2-4, with a weak D call TRBD2 (5 bases). V dropped 3 bases and J dropped 1 base, with 16 bases sitting between them. In germline, CDR1 is SNHLY, CDR2 FYNNEI. The CDR3 is made up of 17 amino acids.

The rearrangement links TRBV15 to TRBJ2-5; D remains ambiguous. Germline loops: CDR1 LNHNV, CDR2 YYDKDF (reference sequence). CDR3 length: 10 residues. V lost 1 base to trimming and J lost 11 bases, with 5 bases between them. As DNA, the CDR3 is TGTGCCACCAGCAGAGGCGTACAGTACTTC. Translated, it gives CATSRGVQYF.

This clone was picked up a small number of times. This chain links TRBV7-8 with TRBJ2-7, with a tentative D call TRBD1 (5 bases). The CDR3 covers 14 residues. The ends were cut back, 0 bases at V and 6 bases at J, with 12 bases in the middle. Per germline, CDR1 SGHVS and CDR2 FQNEAQ. The CDR3 here is CASSLASQGGEQYF. The CDR3 bases are TGTGCCAGCAGCTTAGCGAGTCAGGGTGGCGAGCAGTACTTC.

V usage is TRBV30 and J usage is TRBJ1-1; D gene ambiguous. Trimming stripped 0 bases from V and 1 base from J, with 6 bases between. The germline V gene encodes CDR1 GTSNPN and CDR2 SVGIG (reference sequence). This CDR3 spans 13 amino acids. The CDR3 here is CAWSVSSNTEAFF. CDR3 coding DNA: TGTGCCTGGAGTGTTTCATCGAACACTGAAGCTTTCTTT.

V usage is TRBV5-1 and J usage is TRBJ2-5; D unclear. Germline CDR1 is SGHRS and CDR2 is YFSETQ. This CDR3 is 11 amino acids long. Trimming removed 2 bases from V and 5 bases from J, with 4 bases in between. This CDR3 reads CASSFGETQYF. The CDR3 DNA reads as TGCGCCAGCAGCTTTGGCGAGACCCAGTACTTC.

V gene TRBV10-1 combines with J gene TRBJ2-7, with 9 positions matching TRBD2. Germline V gives CDR1 WNHNN, CDR2 SYGVQD (reference sequence). The J segment lost 6 bases and the V segment lost 0 bases, leaving 6 bases of the junction unmatched. The CDR3 totals 15 residues. The chain's CDR3 is CASSESGSGGLEQYF. The CDR3, as DNA: TGCGCCAGCAGTGAGTCGGGTAGCGGGGGTCTCGAGCAGTACTTC.

The rearrangement links TRBV18 to TRBJ1-3; 7 bases agree with TRBD1. Germline-derived CDR1 and CDR2 are KGHSH and LQKENI. CDR3 length: 16 residues. V lost 5 bases to trimming and J lost 2 bases; unmatched junction nucleotides: 9. This chain's CDR3 is CASSSSDTGAGNTIYF. CDR3 DNA: TGTGCCAGCTCATCTTCCGATACAGGGGCTGGAAACACCATATATTTT.